The sample holds one count of the clone carrying this T cell receptor (beta chain). Methods used by the authors: From reference gene primer amplification, estimates of nucleated cell counts were derived. Sequenced by immunoSEQ multiplex PCR; TCRdb stores in-frame clones only, minus some. That table is the source of V, J and clone size, and D and trimming were worked out from the DNA. The sample includes over 90,000 clones, roughly 90% of them seen just once. With V trimmed by 5 bases and J by 0 bases, 0 bases remained unmatched. The CDR3 has 14 residues. Germline V gene data show CDR1 as MNHEY and CDR2 as SMNVEV (reference sequence). The data derive from a study of blood T cell repertoires in COVID-19. As for the study in general: Acute and convalescent COVID-19 samples came from the United States, Italy and Spain. In each case, the material was cDNA or gDNA derived from T cells, B-cell-depleted T cells, or PBMCs.

J is TRBJ2-1 and V is TRBV27; TRBD2 aligns across 8 bases. The sequenced material came from peripheral blood. The TCR was taken from a woman in her sixties or seventies with acute or convalescent COVID-19. CDR3 nucleotides: TGTGCCAGCAGTCTAGCGGGCTCCTACAATGAGCAGTTCTTC. This sequence encodes CASSLAGSYNEQFF.